The 13 T cell receptor beta chains below were found in one sample sequenced in a study of CD8+CD57+ T cells in acquired aplastic anemia. Genomic DNA, serving as template, underwent TCR beta VDJ and CDR3 profiling. A single record per CDR3 protein comes from TCRdb applying MiXCR to the reads. The sample has 55,000 to 80,000 distinct CDR3 sequences, roughly half seen once. The sample consisted of sorted CD4+, CD8+, or CD8+CD57+ T cells (not recorded which) from PBMCs. The origin of the receptors is a human donor in good health, serving as a control.

A note on this clonotype: The germline gene is not matched at one end of the junction; a read error may be the cause. J is TRBJ1-5 and V is TRBV7-8; tentative D call: TRBD1 (5 bases). The CDR3 loop spans 15 amino acids. CDR1 is SGHVS, CDR2 FQNEAQ, per germline. In DNA form, the CDR3 reads TGTACCAGCAGCATATGGGCGACAGGCAATCAGCCCCAGCATTTT. Its translation is CTSSIWATGNQPQHF.

This chain links TRBV15 with TRBJ1-5; D possibly corresponds to TRBD1 (6 bases). The CDR3 length is 13 residues. Germline-derived CDR1 and CDR2 are LNHNV and YYDKDF (reference sequence). V lost 1 base and J lost 5, with 6 bases in between. This chain's CDR3 is CATSRGQDQPQHF. The DNA for the CDR3 is TGTGCCACCAGCAGAGGACAGGATCAGCCCCAGCATTTT. The full variable domain, completed using reference TRBV15 and TRBJ1-5, is DAMVIQNPRYQVTQFGKPVTLSCSQTLNHNVMYWYQQKSSQAPKLLFHYYDKDFNNEADTPDNFQSRRPNTSFCFLDIRSPGLGDTAMYLCATSRGQDQPQHFGDGTRLSIL.

The chain employs TRBV7-2 and TRBJ2-7; the match to TRBD1 covers 9 bases. Looked up from germline, CDR1 is SGHTA and CDR2 is FQGNSA. With 5 bases clipped from V and 7 bases from J, the junction kept 9 bases outside the gene matches. CDR3 size: 14 residues. CDR3 loop: CASSQDRDRDEQYF. The DNA of the CDR3 is TGTGCCAGCAGCCAAGATCGGGACAGGGATGAGCAGTACTTC.

This clonotype came up once. The rearrangement links TRBV7-2 to TRBJ2-7, with TRBD1 identical over 8 bases. Germline loops: CDR1 SGHTA, CDR2 FQGNSA. With V trimmed by 5 bases and J by 5 bases, 8 bases remained unmatched. CDR3 length: 14 residues. This CDR3 is CASSRTGTEDEQYF. The CDR3 DNA is TGTGCCAGCAGCCGGACAGGGACCGAGGACGAGCAGTACTTC.

This clonotype was counted many times. The chain couples TRBV2 to TRBJ1-6; no definite D call. The CDR3 spans 18 residues. Germline CDR1 reads SNHLY; CDR2 reads FYNNEI. Trimming cost V 6 bases and J 5 bases, with 23 bases left between them. CDR3 sequence (DNA): TGTGCCAGCAGCGATGGACCTAATTCCCCGATAAATAATTCACCCCTCCACTTT. This codes for CASSDGPNSPINNSPLHF.

The chain combines TRBV2 with TRBJ2-2; TRBD2 agrees at 14 bases. This CDR3 has 16 amino acids. Germline V gene sequence: CDR1 SNHLY, CDR2 FYNNEI. V shed 6 bases and J 7 bases; nucleotides not matched to a gene: 7. As DNA, the CDR3 is TGTGCCAGCAGACGACTAGCGGGGGGGCCCGACGGGGAGCTGTTTTTT. Amino acid sequence: CASRRLAGGPDGELFF.

This clonotype was recorded at least ten times. This chain joins TRBV7-9 and TRBJ1-1; no firm D call. The CDR3 is 12 residues long. Germline CDR1 reads SEHNR; CDR2 reads FQNEAQ (reference sequence). Trimming left V 3 bases short and J 9 bases short, with 11 bases between. The CDR3: CASSFMTEKAFF. DNA for the CDR3: TGTGCCAGCAGCTTTATGACGGAGAAAGCTTTCTTT.

This clonotype was detected ten times or more. This sequence joins TRBV24-1 and TRBJ2-1, with TRBD1 identical over 8 bases. Germline CDR1 KGHDR, CDR2 SFDVKD. CDR3 length: 14 residues. The V and J ends lost 5 bases and 5 bases, in that order; junction bases with no gene match: 4. CDR3: CATSGTGNDNEQFF. The CDR3 coding sequence is TGTGCCACCAGTGGGACAGGGAACGACAATGAGCAGTTCTTC.

This clonotype was recorded many times. The CDR3 DNA reads TGCGCCAGCAGCTTGGGGAGAGGGGCCAACGTCCTGACTTTC. Its protein product is CASSLGRGANVLTF. The rearrangement joins TRBV5-1 to TRBJ2-6, with D unclear. Germline V gene sequence: CDR1 SGHRS, CDR2 YFSETQ. This CDR3 spans 14 amino acids. Trimming removed 0 bases at V and 4 bases at J, with 5 bases between.

This clonotype came up once. V gene TRBV7-6 combines with J gene TRBJ2-2; D remains ambiguous. The CDR3 consists of 13 residues. Germline-derived CDR1 and CDR2 are SGHVS and FNYEAQ. V lost 5 bases and J 2 bases, leaving 6 bases between the germline ends. The chain's CDR3 is CASSGVNTGELFF. CDR3 in DNA: TGTGCCAGCAGCGGAGTAAACACCGGGGAGCTGTTTTTT. The whole variable domain, remainder taken from reference TRBV7-6 and TRBJ2-2, is GAGVSQSPRYKVTKRGQDVALRCDPISGHVSLYWYRQALGQGPEFLTYFNYEAQQDKSGLPNDRFSAERPEGSISTLTIQRTEQRDSAMYRCASSGVNTGELFFGEGSRLTVL.

Ten or more counts support this clonotype. CDR3: CASSPNPTGNTEAFF. The CDR3, as DNA: TGTGCCAGCAGCCCCAACCCGACAGGGAACACTGAAGCTTTCTTT. The V call is TRBV13, the J call TRBJ1-1; D possibly corresponds to TRBD1 (6 bases). Trimming took 5 bases from V and 1 from J, leaving 14 bases between them. This CDR3 is built from 15 residues. CDR1 is PRHDT and CDR2 is FYEKMQ in the germline V gene (reference sequence).

In its sample, this clonotype was seen once. V usage is TRBV5-1 and J usage is TRBJ2-7; the match to TRBD1 covers 7 bases. V lost 4 bases to trimming and J lost 0 bases; unmatched junction nucleotides: 7. Germline V gene data show CDR1 as SGHRS and CDR2 as YFSETQ. CDR3 size: 15 residues. This chain's CDR3 is CASSKSGTVSYEQYF. Here the CDR3 DNA reads TGCGCCAGCAGCAAGTCCGGGACAGTCTCCTACGAGCAGTACTTC.

Points on this clonotype: One junction end disagrees with the germline gene, perhaps due to a read error. J is TRBJ2-3 and V is TRBV7-4; TRBD1 is a possible D gene (5 bases). This CDR3 has 15 residues. Germline V gene lookup returns CDR1 SGHVT and CDR2 SQSDAQ. The CDR3, as DNA: TGTGCCAGCCGCTTAGAAGGGGCGACTCTGAATACGCAGTATTTT. Protein product: CASRLEGATLNTQYF.